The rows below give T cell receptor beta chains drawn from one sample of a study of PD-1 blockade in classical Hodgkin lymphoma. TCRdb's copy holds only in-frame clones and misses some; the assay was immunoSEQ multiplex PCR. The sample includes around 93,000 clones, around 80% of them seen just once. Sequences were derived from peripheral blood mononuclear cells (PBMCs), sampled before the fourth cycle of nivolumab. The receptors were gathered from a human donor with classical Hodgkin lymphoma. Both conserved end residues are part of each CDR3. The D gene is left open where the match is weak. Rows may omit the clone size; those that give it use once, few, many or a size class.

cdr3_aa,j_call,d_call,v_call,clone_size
CASSKAHFERGALQPQHF,TRBJ1-5,.,TRBV21-1,.
CASSPEAGANVLTF,TRBJ2-6,.,TRBV18,few
CASSQAAVSTGSMYEQYF,TRBJ2-7,.,TRBV4-1,.
CASSSGLAGDTQYF,TRBJ2-3,TRBD2,TRBV7-2,.
CASTNPDRGNHEQYF,TRBJ2-7,TRBD1,TRBV6-6,.
CASSLGPGTSYEQYF,TRBJ2-7,.,TRBV5-1,.
CASSSVEETQYF,TRBJ2-5,.,TRBV28,.
CASGLGDRFFATEAFF,TRBJ1-1,TRBD1,TRBV12-5,few
CASSLASGANTGELFF,TRBJ2-2,TRBD2,TRBV7-9,.
CASSLGGNAAYEQYF,TRBJ2-7,.,TRBV5-8,.
CASSANSDTQYF,TRBJ2-3,.,TRBV7-3,once
CAWSVSRAGNSPLHF,TRBJ1-6,.,TRBV30,.
CASSPITSGGPHSTDTQYF,TRBJ2-3,TRBD2,TRBV2,.
CASSLVRGQEYNYGYTF,TRBJ1-2,TRBD1,TRBV7-2,.
CASKGMVNTDTQYF,TRBJ2-3,.,TRBV5-1,.
CAISARINQPQHF,TRBJ1-5,.,TRBV10-3,.
CASRLRDTSLDQYF,TRBJ2-5,.,TRBV5-1,.
CASSSSLAGEPYEQYF,TRBJ2-7,TRBD2,TRBV13,.
CSVEDRTGRWETQYF,TRBJ2-5,.,TRBV29-1,.
CASSQDWAGRGAFF,TRBJ1-1,.,TRBV4-2,.
CASGNGWDNTGELFF,TRBJ2-2,.,TRBV23-1,.
CADRDSGANVLTF,TRBJ2-6,TRBD1,TRBV2,.
CASSLRQGTDTQYF,TRBJ2-3,.,TRBV5-5,.
CASSQDLGGNYGYTF,TRBJ1-2,.,TRBV4-3,.
CASSTYRVETQYF,TRBJ2-5,.,TRBV19,.
CASSQGTSGIVGANVLTF,TRBJ2-6,TRBD2,TRBV6-1,.
CASSWGLANNEQFF,TRBJ2-1,TRBD2,TRBV7-9,.
CASSFTEYNEQFF,TRBJ2-1,.,TRBV7-9,once
CASSTESGATDTQYF,TRBJ2-3,.,TRBV11-2,.
CASSYAPLDTQYF,TRBJ2-3,.,TRBV6-5,.
CASSPGGVSGNTIYF,TRBJ1-3,.,TRBV5-4,.
CAWSAFGNTEAFF,TRBJ1-1,.,TRBV30,.
CSAQGQDGYTF,TRBJ1-2,.,TRBV20-1,.
CASSEDFSYNSPLHF,TRBJ1-6,.,TRBV2,.
CASSYGQNQPQHF,TRBJ1-5,.,TRBV6-5,once
CASSPPATQTAFF,TRBJ1-1,.,TRBV18,.
CASSLFPGSDTQYF,TRBJ2-3,.,TRBV11-2,.
CASTGTGAGNTIYF,TRBJ1-3,TRBD1,TRBV2,few
CASSIRGEQYF,TRBJ2-7,.,TRBV19,.
CASSRGGGSQETQYF,TRBJ2-5,TRBD2,TRBV6-5,.
CATKQQTSTDTQYF,TRBJ2-3,.,TRBV12-5,.
CASSQDGHVYNEQFF,TRBJ2-1,.,TRBV4-3,.
CASSAGASSSYNSPLHF,TRBJ1-6,.,TRBV5-6,.
CASSVGLAGVYNEQFF,TRBJ2-1,TRBD2,TRBV9,.
CSVVQGYGYTF,TRBJ1-2,.,TRBV29-1,once
CASRRRDSPSWDQPQHF,TRBJ1-5,TRBD1,TRBV27,few
CASSILNLGTGYGYTF,TRBJ1-2,TRBD1,TRBV19,.
CASSIGYPGSDGYTF,TRBJ1-2,.,TRBV19,.
CASSEVSSWRVSNQPQHF,TRBJ1-5,.,TRBV2,.
CASSQGSFNEKLFF,TRBJ1-4,.,TRBV19,.
CASSLTGGASYNEQFF,TRBJ2-1,.,TRBV7-3,.
CASSPHGPILAGSYGYTF,TRBJ1-2,.,TRBV27,.
CASSRGGVGADTQYF,TRBJ2-3,TRBD2,TRBV6-5,.
CASSLTPTVNTEAFF,TRBJ1-1,.,TRBV7-3,once
CASRFRRMNTEAFF,TRBJ1-1,.,TRBV5-6,.
CASKGQGRYSNQPQHF,TRBJ1-5,TRBD1,TRBV19,.
CAISEIRGEAFF,TRBJ1-1,TRBD1,TRBV10-3,few
CASSLLTLAGGSGELFF,TRBJ2-2,.,TRBV7-2,.
CASSLARDSSGNTIYF,TRBJ1-3,TRBD1,TRBV11-2,many
CASSLPTSGYEQYF,TRBJ2-7,TRBD2,TRBV11-2,.